This T cell receptor beta chain was identified in a study of cytomegalovirus exposure and HLA in healthy donors. In the study overall: The platform used for the approximately 120 validation repertoires matched that of the approximately 620 first-cohort repertoires, a later analysis reported.

Overall study results and limits: Altogether, 164 TCR beta chains were recorded as cytomegalovirus-associated.

Donors were drawn from the roughly 120-subject validation cohort, separate from the roughly 610-subject first cohort. Germline V gives CDR1 MNHNS, CDR2 SASEGT. The CDR3 runs to 15 residues. Trimming removed 6 bases from V and 6 bases from J; junction bases left unmatched: 10. As regards this clone: Its antigen is not identified.

The method was immunoSEQ multiplex PCR; TCRdb's version includes in-frame clones alone and lacks a portion of them. The table includes 150,000 to 250,000 clones, 75% to 85% detected once. V gene TRBV6-1 combines with J gene TRBJ2-2; 7 bases agree with TRBD1. The specimen sequenced was PBMCs. The receptor was derived from a woman aged 25 to 45 in good health and CMV-seropositive. This CDR3 reads CASRTGQSEAGELFF. The CDR3 coding sequence is TGTGCCAGCAGGACGGGACAGTCGGAAGCCGGGGAGCTGTTTTTT.